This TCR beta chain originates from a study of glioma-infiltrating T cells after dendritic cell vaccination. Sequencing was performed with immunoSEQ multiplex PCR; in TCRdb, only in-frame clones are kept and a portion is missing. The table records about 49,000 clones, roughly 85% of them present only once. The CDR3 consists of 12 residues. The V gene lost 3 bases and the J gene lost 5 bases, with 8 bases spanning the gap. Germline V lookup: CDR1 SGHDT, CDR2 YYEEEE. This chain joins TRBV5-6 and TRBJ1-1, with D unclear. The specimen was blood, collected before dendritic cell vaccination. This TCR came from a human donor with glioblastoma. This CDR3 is CASSYTETEAFF. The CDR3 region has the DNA TGTGCCAGCAGCTATACAGAGACTGAAGCTTTCTTT.